The 2 T cell receptor beta chains presented below share a single source sample, sequenced in a study of human T cells and chemical hapten exposure (dated by TCRdb to the early 2020s). The time point label, as the study defines it: pre-sensitization, week 0. This sample's treatment or condition label indicates: therapeutic diphenylcyclopropenone sensitization with weekly scalp DPC. Library creation used RACE. Data came from a NextSeq 500. In-frame beta chains were kept once TCRdb had trimmed the public reads at Q25 with fastp and called clones with MiXCR. Rows are combined by CDR3 protein, so each entry shows the most common genes and DNA. In this sample the table shows approximately 370,000 distinct CDR3 sequences, approximately 5% of which occur a single time. The ten largest make up around 8% of the sample. Sequencing was performed on whole blood, taken in connection with sensitization to the hapten diphenylcyclopropenone (DPC). These receptors all stem from a woman aged 18-29 years with alopecia areata. Some clones in this sample may be carry-over from other donors' samples.

This clonotype was observed at least ten times. The rearrangement joins TRBV7-2 to TRBJ1-1; D remains unclear. From germline, CDR1 is SGHTA and CDR2 FQGNSA. The CDR3 has 15 amino acids. Deletions cut 1 base from V and 3 bases from J, with 12 bases between. The DNA of the CDR3 is TGTGCCAGCAGCTTAGAAGGCAGTTCGCACACTGAAGCTTTCTTT. Amino acid sequence: CASSLEGSSHTEAFF.

Regarding this clonotype: This may be a read error: a much more frequent sequence differs by one nucleotide. V gene TRBV5-1 combines with J gene TRBJ2-4; a weak D match, TRBD1 (5 bases). The CDR3 contains 16 residues. Between the trimmed V and J ends, which lost 4 bases and 11 bases, there was a span of 25 bases. Germline lookup yields CDR1 SGHRS and CDR2 YFSETQ. The CDR3 nucleotides read TGCGCCAGCAGCGTCACAGGAATCCAACAGGCGAACGTTCAGTACTTC. Amino acid sequence: CASSVTGIQQANVQYF. The full variable domain, its missing parts supplied by reference TRBV5-1 and TRBJ2-4, is KAGVTQTPRYLIKTRGQQVTLSCSPISGHRSVSWYQQTPGQGLQFLFEYFSETQRNKGNFPGRFSGRQFSNSRSEMNVSTLELGDSALYLCASSVTGIQQANVQYFGAGTRLSVL.